The clone carrying this T cell receptor beta chain was detected once. Its antigen is still unknown. The PCR was carried out with 60 Vbeta primers and 13 Jbeta primers. The protocol was immunoSEQ multiplex PCR, while the TCRdb copy is restricted to in-frame clones and leaves out a portion. The sample yields about 180,000 clones, 77% seen once. This sample is part of a study of cytomegalovirus exposure and HLA in healthy donors. The junction had 6 bases not matched to a gene; V was cut back by 7 bases and J by 7 bases. The CDR3 loop spans 14 amino acids. CDR1 and CDR2 (germline): LNHDA, SQIVND (reference sequence). Whole-study findings and limits: A later analysis showed that HLA-associated TCR beta chains had undergone more clonal expansion than equally common others. By HLA locus, TCR association rates varied in a later analysis, with DRB1 showing the most and HLA-C the fewest. Within a later analysis, the majority of CMV-associated TCR beta chains appeared HLA-restricted. For TCR beta chains, V- and J-gene trimming was later linked to a missense DCLRE1C variant.

The TCR was taken from a woman in her thirties in good health and CMV-seropositive. The sequenced sample was PBMCs. The V call is TRBV19, the J call TRBJ1-4, with 10 bases aligning to TRBD1. The CDR3: CASTIRTGGEKLFF. For the CDR3, the DNA is TGTGCCAGTACTATCAGGACAGGGGGTGAAAAACTGTTTTTT.